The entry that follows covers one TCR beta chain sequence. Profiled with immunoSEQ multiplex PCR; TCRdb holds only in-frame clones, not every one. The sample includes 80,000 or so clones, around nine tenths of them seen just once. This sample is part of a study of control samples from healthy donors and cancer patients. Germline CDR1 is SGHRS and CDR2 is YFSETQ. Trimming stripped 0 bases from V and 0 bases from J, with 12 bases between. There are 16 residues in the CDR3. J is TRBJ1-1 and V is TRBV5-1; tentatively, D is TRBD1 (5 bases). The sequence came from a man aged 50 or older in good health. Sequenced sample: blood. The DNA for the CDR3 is TGCGCCAGCAGCTTGGAGCTGGGAGGGGTGAACACTGAAGCTTTCTTT. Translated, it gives CASSLELGGVNTEAFF.